This entry is about one T cell receptor beta chain. Its antigen is unknown. These data come from a study of OX40 agonist ivuxolimab in advanced cancers. Study findings and constraints: Expanded clones belonging to CD8+ T cells outnumbered, on average, those of CD4+.

TCRdb's copy holds only in-frame clones and misses some; the assay was immunoSEQ multiplex PCR. Of some 45,000 clones listed, 80% to 90% are singletons. CDR3 length equals 14 residues. This receptor was obtained from an adult with an advanced solid tumor such as melanoma, head and neck, liver or kidney cancer. The rearrangement joins TRBV21-1 to TRBJ2-7; the table's D call of TRBD1 was not tested on the DNA. TRBV21-1 represents a pseudogene. The sample here was CD4+ or CD8+ T cells sorted from blood, taken in a trial of the OX40 agonist ivuxolimab. The CDR3: CASSGQGGPYEQYF. The CDR3 DNA sequence: TGTGCCAGCAGCGGACAGGGCGGCCCCTACGAGCAGTACTTC.